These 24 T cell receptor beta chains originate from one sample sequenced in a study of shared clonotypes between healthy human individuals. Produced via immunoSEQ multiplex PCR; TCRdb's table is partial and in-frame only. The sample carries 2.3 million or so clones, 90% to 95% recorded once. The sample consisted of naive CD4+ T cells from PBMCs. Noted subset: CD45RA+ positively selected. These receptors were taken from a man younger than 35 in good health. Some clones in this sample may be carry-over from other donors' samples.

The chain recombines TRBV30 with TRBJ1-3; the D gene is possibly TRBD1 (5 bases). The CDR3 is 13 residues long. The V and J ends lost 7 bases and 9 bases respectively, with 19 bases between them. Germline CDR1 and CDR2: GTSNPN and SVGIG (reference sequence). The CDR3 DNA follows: TGTGCCTCGACCGGGACCTTGGGAGGCACCATATATTTT. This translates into CASTGTLGGTIYF.

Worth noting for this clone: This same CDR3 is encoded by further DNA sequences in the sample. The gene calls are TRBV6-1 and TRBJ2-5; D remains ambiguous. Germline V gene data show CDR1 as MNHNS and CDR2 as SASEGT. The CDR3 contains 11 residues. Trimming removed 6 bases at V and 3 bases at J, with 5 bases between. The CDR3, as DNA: TGTGCCAGCAGGAGAGAAGAGACCCAGTACTTC. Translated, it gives CASRREETQYF.

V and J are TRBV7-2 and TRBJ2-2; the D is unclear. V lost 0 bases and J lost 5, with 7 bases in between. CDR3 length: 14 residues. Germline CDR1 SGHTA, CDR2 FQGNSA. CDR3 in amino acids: CASSLARVTGELFF. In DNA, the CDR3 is TGTGCCAGCAGCTTAGCTAGGGTTACCGGGGAGCTGTTTTTT.

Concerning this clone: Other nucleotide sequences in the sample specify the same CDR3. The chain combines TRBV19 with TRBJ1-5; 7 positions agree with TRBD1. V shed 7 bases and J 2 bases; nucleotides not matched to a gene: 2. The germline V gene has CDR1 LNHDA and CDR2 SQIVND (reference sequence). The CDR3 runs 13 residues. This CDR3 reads CASNDRGNQPQHF. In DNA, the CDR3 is TGTGCCAGTAACGACAGGGGCAATCAGCCCCAGCATTTT.

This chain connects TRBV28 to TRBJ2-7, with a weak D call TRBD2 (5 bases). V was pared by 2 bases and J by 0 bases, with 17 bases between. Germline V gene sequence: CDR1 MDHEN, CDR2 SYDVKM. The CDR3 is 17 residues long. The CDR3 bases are TGTGCCAGCAGTTTAACGCTGGAGCGGCTTAGCTCCTACGAGCAGTACTTC. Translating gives CASSLTLERLSSYEQYF.

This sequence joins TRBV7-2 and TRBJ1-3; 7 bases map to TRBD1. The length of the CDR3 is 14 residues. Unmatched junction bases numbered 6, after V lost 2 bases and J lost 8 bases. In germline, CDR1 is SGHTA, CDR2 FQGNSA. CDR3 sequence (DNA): TGTGCCAGCAGCTTACAGGGGGATCGAGACACCATATATTTT. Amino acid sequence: CASSLQGDRDTIYF.

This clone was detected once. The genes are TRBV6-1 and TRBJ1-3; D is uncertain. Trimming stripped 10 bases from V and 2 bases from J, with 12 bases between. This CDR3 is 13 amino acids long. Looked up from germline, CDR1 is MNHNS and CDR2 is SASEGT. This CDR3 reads CAIQEGAGNTIYF. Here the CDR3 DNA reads TGTGCCATCCAAGAGGGAGCTGGAAACACCATATATTTT.

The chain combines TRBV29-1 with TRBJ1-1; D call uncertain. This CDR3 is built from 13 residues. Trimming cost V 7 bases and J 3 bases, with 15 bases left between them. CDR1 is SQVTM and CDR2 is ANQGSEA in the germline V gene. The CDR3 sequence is CSGVKTGYTEAFF. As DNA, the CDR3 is TGCAGCGGGGTAAAAACGGGGTACACTGAAGCTTTCTTT. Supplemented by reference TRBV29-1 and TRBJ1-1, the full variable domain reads SAVISQKPSRDICQRGTSLTIQCQVDSQVTMMFWYRQQPGQSLTLIATANQGSEATYESGFVIDKFPISRPNLTFSTLTVSNMSPEDSSIYLCSGVKTGYTEAFFGQGTRLTVV.

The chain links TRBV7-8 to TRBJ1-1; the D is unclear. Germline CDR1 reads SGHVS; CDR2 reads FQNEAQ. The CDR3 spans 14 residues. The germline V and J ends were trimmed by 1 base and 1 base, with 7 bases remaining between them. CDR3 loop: CASSLVGPNTEAFF. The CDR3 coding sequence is TGTGCCAGCAGCTTAGTAGGGCCGAACACTGAAGCTTTCTTT.

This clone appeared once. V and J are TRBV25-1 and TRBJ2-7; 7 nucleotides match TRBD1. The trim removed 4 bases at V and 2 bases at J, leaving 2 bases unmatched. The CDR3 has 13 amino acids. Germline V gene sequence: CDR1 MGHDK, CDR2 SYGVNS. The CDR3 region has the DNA TGTGCCAGCAGTGTACAGGGGCCCTACGAGCAGTACTTC. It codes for CASSVQGPYEQYF.

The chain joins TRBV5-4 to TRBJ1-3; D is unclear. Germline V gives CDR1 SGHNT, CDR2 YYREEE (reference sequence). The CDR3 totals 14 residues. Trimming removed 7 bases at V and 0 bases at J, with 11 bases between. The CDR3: CASSNPLSGNTIYF. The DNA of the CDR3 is TGTGCCAGCTCCAATCCTCTCTCTGGAAACACCATATATTTT.

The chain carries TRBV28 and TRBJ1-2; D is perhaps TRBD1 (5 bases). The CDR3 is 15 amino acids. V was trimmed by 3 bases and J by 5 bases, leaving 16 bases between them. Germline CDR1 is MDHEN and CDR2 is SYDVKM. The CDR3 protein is CASSLDTATMYGYTF. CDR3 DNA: TGTGCCAGCAGTTTGGACACCGCAACCATGTATGGCTACACCTTC.

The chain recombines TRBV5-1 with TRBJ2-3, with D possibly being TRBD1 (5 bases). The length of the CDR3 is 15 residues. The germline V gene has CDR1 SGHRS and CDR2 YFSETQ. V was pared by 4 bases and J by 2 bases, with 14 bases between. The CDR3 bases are TGCGCCAGCAGCCGAAGACAGAGATCCACAGATACGCAGTATTTT. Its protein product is CASSRRQRSTDTQYF.

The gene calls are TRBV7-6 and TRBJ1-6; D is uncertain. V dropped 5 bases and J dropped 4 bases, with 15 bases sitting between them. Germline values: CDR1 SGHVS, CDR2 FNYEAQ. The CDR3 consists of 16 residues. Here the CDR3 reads CASSPRGRLYNSPLHF. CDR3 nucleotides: TGTGCCAGCAGCCCTAGAGGGAGGTTGTATAATTCACCCCTCCACTTT.

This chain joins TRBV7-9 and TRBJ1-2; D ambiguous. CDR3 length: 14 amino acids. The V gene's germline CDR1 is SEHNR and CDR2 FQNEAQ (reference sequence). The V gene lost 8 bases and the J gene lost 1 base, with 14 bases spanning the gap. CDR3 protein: CASAKTQLNYGYTF. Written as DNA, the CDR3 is TGTGCCAGCGCCAAAACCCAGCTTAACTATGGCTACACCTTC.

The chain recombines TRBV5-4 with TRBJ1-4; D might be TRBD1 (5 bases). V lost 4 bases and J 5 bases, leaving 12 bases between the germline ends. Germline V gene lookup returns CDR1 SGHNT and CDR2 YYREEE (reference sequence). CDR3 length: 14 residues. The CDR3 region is CASSRAGANEKLFF. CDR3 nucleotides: TGTGCCAGCAGCCGGGCCGGGGCCAATGAAAAACTGTTTTTT.

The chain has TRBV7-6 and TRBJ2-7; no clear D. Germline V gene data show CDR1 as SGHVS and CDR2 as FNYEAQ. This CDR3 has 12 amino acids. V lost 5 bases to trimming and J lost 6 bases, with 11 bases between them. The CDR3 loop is CASSLPVGEQYF. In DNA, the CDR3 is TGTGCCAGCAGCCTTCCCGTTGGCGAGCAGTACTTC.

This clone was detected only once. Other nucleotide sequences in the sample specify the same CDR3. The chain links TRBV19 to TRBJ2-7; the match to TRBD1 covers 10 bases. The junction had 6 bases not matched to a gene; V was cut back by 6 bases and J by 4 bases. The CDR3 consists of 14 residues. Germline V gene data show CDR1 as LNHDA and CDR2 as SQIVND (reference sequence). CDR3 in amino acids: CASRPGTGVYEQYF. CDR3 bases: TGTGCCAGTAGACCCGGGACAGGGGTGTACGAGCAGTACTTC.

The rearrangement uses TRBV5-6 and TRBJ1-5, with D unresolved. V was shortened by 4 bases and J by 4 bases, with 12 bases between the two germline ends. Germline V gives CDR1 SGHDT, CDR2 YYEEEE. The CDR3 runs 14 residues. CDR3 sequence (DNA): TGTGCCAGCAGCCGAGGACCCACGAATCAGCCCCAGCATTTT. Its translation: CASSRGPTNQPQHF. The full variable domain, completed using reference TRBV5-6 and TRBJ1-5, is DAGVTQSPTHLIKTRGQQVTLRCSPKSGHDTVSWYQQALGQGPQFIFQYYEEEERQRGNFPDRFSGHQFPNYSSELNVNALLLGDSALYLCASSRGPTNQPQHFGDGTRLSIL.

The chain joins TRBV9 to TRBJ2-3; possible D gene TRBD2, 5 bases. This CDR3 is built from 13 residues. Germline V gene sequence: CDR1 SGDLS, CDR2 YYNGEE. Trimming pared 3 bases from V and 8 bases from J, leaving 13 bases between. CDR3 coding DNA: TGTGCCAGCAGCGGCCCTGAAGGGAGTACGCAGTATTTT. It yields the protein CASSGPEGSTQYF.

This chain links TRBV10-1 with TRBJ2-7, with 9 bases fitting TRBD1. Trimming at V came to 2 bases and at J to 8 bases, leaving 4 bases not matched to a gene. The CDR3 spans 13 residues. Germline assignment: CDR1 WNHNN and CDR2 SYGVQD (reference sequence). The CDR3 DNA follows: TGCGCCAGCAGTGAGCCAGGACAGGGGAAGCAGTACTTC. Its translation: CASSEPGQGKQYF.

The CDR3 loop is CASSRKQGYEQYF. CDR3 sequence (DNA): TGTGCCAGCAGCCGAAAACAGGGCTACGAGCAGTACTTC. The chain has TRBV11-3 and TRBJ2-7, with a possible D match to TRBD1 (6 bases). Germline V gene data show CDR1 as SGHNT and CDR2 as YENEEA. The V and J ends lost 5 bases and 3 bases respectively, with 11 bases between them. This CDR3 region has 13 residues.

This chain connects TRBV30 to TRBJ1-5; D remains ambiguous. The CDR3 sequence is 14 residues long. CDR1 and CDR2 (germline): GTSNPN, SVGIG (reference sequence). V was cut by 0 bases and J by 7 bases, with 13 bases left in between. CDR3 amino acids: CAWSVGSSRQPQHF. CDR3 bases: TGTGCCTGGAGTGTTGGGTCTTCCCGGCAGCCCCAGCATTTT.

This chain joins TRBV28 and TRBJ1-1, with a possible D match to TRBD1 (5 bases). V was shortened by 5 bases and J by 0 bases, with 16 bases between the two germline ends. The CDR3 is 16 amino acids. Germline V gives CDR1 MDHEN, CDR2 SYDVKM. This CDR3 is CASSEAGRVMNTEAFF. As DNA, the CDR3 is TGTGCCAGCAGTGAAGCAGGGAGGGTCATGAACACTGAAGCTTTCTTT.